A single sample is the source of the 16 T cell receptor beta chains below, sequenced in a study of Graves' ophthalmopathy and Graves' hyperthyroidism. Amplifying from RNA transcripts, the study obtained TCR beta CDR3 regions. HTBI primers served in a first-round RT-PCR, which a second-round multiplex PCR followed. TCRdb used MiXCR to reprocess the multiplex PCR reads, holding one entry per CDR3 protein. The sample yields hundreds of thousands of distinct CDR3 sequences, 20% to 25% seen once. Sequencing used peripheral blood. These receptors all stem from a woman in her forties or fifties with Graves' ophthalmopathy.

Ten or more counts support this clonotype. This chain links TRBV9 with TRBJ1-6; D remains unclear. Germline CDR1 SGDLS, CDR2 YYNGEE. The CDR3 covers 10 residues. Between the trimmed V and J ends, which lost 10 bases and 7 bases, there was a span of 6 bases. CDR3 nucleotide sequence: TGTGCCGGTACCAATTCACCCCTCCACTTT. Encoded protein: CAGTNSPLHF. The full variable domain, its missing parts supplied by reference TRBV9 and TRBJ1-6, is DSGVTQTPKHLITATGQRVTLRCSPRSGDLSVYWYQQSLDQGLQFLIQYYNGEERAKGNILERFSAQQFPDLHSELNLSSLELGDSALYFCAGTNSPLHFGNGTRLTVT.

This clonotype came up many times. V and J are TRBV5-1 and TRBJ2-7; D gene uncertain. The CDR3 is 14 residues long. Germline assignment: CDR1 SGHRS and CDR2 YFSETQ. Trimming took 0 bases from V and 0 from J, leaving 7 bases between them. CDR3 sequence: CASSLVKASYEQYF. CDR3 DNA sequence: TGCGCCAGCAGCTTGGTTAAGGCCTCCTACGAGCAGTACTTC.

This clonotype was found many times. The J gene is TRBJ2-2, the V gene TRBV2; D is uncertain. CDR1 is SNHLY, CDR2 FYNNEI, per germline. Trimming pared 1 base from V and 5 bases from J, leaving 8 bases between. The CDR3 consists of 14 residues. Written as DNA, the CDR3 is TGTGCCAGCAGTGAAGAACCGAGGACCGGGGAGCTGTTTTTT. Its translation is CASSEEPRTGELFF.

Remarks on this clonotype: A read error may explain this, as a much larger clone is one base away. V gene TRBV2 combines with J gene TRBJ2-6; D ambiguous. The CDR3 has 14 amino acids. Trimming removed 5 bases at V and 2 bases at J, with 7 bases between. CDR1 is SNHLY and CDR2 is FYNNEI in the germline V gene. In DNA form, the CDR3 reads TGTGCCAGCAGTTACTCGACTGGGGCCAACGTCCTGACTTTC. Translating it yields CASSYSTGANVLTF.

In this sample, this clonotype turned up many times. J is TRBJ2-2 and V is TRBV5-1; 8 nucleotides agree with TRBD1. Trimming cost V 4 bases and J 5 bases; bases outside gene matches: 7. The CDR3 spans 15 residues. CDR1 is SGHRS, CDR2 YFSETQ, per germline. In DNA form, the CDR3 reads TGCGCCAGCAGCCCCCAGGGGGCTGGGACCGGGGAGCTGTTTTTT. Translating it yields CASSPQGAGTGELFF.

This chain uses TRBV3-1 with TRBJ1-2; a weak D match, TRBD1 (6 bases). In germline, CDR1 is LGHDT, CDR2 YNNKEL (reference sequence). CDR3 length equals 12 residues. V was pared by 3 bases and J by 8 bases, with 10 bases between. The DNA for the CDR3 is TGTGCCAGCAGCCACGGCACAGGGGGCTACACCTTC. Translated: CASSHGTGGYTF. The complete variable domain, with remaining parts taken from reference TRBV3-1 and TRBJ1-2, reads DTAVSQTPKYLVTQMGNDKSIKCEQNLGHDTMYWYKQDSKKFLKIMFSYNNKELIINETVPNRFSPKSPDKAHLNLHINSLELGDSAVYFCASSHGTGGYTFGSGTRLTVV.

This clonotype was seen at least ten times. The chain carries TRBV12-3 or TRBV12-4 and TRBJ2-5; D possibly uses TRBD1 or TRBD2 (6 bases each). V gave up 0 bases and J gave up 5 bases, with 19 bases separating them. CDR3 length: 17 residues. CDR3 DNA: TGTGCCAGCAGTTTAGCGAGGAGTAGCGGAGGGGGTGAGACCCAGTACTTC. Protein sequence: CASSLARSSGGGETQYF.

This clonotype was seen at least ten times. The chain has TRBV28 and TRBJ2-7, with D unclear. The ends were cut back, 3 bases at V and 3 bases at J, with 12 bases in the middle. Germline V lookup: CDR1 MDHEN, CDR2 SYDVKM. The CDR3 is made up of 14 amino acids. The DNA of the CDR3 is TGTGCCAGCAGTTTGGCCCTCAAGGGCTACGAGCAGTACTTC. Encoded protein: CASSLALKGYEQYF. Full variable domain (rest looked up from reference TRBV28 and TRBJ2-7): DVKVTQSSRYLVKRTGEKVFLECVQDMDHENMFWYRQDPGLGLRLIYFSYDVKMKEKGDIPEGYSVSREKKERFSLILESASTNQTSMYLCASSLALKGYEQYFGPGTRLTVT.

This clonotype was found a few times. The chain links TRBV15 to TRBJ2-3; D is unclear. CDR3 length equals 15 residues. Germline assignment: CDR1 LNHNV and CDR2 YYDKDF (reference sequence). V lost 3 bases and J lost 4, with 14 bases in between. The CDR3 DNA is TGTGCCACCAGCAGCGTGATTCTAGGGCCAGATACGCAGTATTTT. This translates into CATSSVILGPDTQYF.

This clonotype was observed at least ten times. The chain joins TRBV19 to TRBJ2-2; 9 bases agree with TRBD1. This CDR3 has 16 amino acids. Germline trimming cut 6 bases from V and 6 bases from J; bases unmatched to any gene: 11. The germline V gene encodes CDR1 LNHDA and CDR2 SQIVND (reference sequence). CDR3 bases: TGTGCCAGTAGGAGGGGGGGACAGGGATCCCCCGGGGAGCTGTTTTTT. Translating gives CASRRGGQGSPGELFF. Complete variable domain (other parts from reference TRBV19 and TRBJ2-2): DGGITQSPKYLFRKEGQNVTLSCEQNLNHDAMYWYRQDPGQGLRLIYYSQIVNDFQKGDIAEGYSVSREKKESFPLTVTSAQKNPTAFYLCASRRGGQGSPGELFFGEGSRLTVL.

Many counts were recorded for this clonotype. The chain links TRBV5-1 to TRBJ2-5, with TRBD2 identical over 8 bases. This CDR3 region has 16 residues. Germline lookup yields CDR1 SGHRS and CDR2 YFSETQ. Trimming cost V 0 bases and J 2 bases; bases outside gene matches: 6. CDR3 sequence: CASSLDAGGRQETQYF. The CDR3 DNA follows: TGCGCCAGCAGCTTGGACGCGGGAGGTCGTCAAGAGACCCAGTACTTC.

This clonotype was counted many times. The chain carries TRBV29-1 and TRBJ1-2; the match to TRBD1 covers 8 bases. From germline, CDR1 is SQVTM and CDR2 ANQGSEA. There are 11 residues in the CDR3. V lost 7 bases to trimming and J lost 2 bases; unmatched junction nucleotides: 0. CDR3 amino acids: CSGTGNYGYTF. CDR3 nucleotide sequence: TGCAGCGGGACAGGGAACTATGGCTACACCTTC. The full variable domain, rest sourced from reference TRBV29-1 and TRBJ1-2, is SAVISQKPSRDICQRGTSLTIQCQVDSQVTMMFWYRQQPGQSLTLIATANQGSEATYESGFVIDKFPISRPNLTFSTLTVSNMSPEDSSIYLCSGTGNYGYTFGSGTRLTVV.

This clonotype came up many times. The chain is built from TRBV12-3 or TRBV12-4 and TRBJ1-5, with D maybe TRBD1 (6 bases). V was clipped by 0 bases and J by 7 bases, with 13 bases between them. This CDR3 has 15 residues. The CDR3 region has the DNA TGTGCCAGCAGTTTAGCGGGGGGGCCGGAGCAGCCCCAGCATTTT. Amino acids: CASSLAGGPEQPQHF.

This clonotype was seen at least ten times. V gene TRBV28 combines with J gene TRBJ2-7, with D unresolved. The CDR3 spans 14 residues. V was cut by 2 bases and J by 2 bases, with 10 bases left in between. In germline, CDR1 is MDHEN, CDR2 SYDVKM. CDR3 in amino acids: CASSLNGPTYEQYF. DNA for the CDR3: TGTGCCAGCAGTTTAAATGGGCCGACCTACGAGCAGTACTTC. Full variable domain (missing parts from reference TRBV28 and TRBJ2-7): DVKVTQSSRYLVKRTGEKVFLECVQDMDHENMFWYRQDPGLGLRLIYFSYDVKMKEKGDIPEGYSVSREKKERFSLILESASTNQTSMYLCASSLNGPTYEQYFGPGTRLTVT.

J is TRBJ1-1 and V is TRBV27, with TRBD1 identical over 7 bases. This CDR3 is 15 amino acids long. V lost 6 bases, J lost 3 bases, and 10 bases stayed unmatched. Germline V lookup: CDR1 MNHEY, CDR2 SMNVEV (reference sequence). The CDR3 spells CASSSSTGPDTEAFF. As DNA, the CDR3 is TGTGCCAGCAGCTCCTCGACAGGGCCCGACACTGAAGCTTTCTTT.

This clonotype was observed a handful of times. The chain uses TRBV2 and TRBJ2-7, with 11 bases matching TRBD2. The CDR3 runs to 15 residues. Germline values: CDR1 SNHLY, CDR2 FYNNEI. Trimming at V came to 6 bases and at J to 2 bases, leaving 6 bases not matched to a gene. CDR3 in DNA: TGTGCCAGCAGACAGGGACTAGCGGTCGCCTACGAGCAGTACTTC. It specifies CASRQGLAVAYEQYF.